These T cell receptor beta chains were read from a single sample in a study of CD8 T cells in ankylosing spondylitis. TCRdb re-called the 5' RACE reads with MiXCR, one entry per CDR3 protein. In the table there are about 400,000 distinct CDR3 sequences, around 22% of which are singletons. Input material: blood, either unsorted or a sorted T cell fraction (not recorded which). The origin of the receptors is a male donor with ankylosing spondylitis. Each CDR3 is given with its conserved first and last residue. The D gene is left open where the match is weak. The listing skips clone size in some rows; elsewhere it reads once, few, many or a size class.

J gene: TRBJ2-3
D gene: -
V gene: TRBV11-2
clone size: -
CDR3 DNA: TGTGCCAGCACCGTGTCTGTCACAGATACGCAGTATTTT
CDR3 protein: CASTVSVTDTQYF

J gene: TRBJ2-2
D gene: -
V gene: TRBV12-3/TRBV12-4
clone size: few
CDR3 DNA: TGTGCCAGCAGTTTTTCCGGGAGCAACGGGGAGCTGTTTTTT
CDR3 protein: CASSFSGSNGELFF

J gene: TRBJ2-3
D gene: -
V gene: TRBV6-1
clone size: few
CDR3 DNA: TGTGCCAGCAGTGGCCCGGGTGCAGATACGCAGTATTTT
CDR3 protein: CASSGPGADTQYF

J gene: TRBJ2-1
D gene: -
V gene: TRBV5-1
clone size: many
CDR3 DNA: TGCGCCAGCAGCTTGGTAGCGGAACTTTACAATGAGCAGTTCTTC
CDR3 protein: CASSLVAELYNEQFF

J gene: TRBJ1-5
D gene: -
V gene: TRBV12-3/TRBV12-4
clone size: -
CDR3 DNA: TGTGCCAGCAGGCTAGGGGATCAGCCCCAGCATTTT
CDR3 protein: CASRLGDQPQHF

J gene: TRBJ2-5
D gene: TRBD1
V gene: TRBV29-1
clone size: many
CDR3 DNA: TGCAGCGTTGGGACAGGGAATCAAGAGACCCAGTACTTC
CDR3 protein: CSVGTGNQETQYF

J gene: TRBJ1-2
D gene: -
V gene: TRBV6-5
clone size: few
CDR3 DNA: TGTGCCAGCAGTTACTCCCCGCGGGGGTGGGGCTACACCTTC
CDR3 protein: CASSYSPRGWGYTF

J gene: TRBJ2-1
D gene: -
V gene: TRBV15
clone size: few
CDR3 DNA: TGTGCCACCAGCAGAGATTTGCGGGGGCAGAATGAGCAGTTCTTC
CDR3 protein: CATSRDLRGQNEQFF

J gene: TRBJ2-1
D gene: -
V gene: TRBV12-3/TRBV12-4
clone size: -
CDR3 DNA: TGTGCCAGCAGTCGCGGCGACGGGGGCCTAAATGAGCAGTTCTTC
CDR3 protein: CASSRGDGGLNEQFF

J gene: TRBJ2-1
D gene: -
V gene: TRBV4-1
clone size: -
CDR3 DNA: TGCGCCAGCAGCGCCTTATCGGGGGTCAGGGCGACAGAGCAGTTCTTC
CDR3 protein: CASSALSGVRATEQFF

J gene: TRBJ2-3
D gene: -
V gene: TRBV5-1
clone size: -
CDR3 DNA: TGCGCCAGCAAAGAGGGAGGCGCAGGGGTCACAGATACGCAGTATTTT
CDR3 protein: CASKEGGAGVTDTQYF

J gene: TRBJ2-1
D gene: TRBD2
V gene: TRBV20-1
clone size: -
CDR3 DNA: TGCAGTGCTAGGCGTGCTAGCGGGAGGATCGAGCAGTTCTTC
CDR3 protein: CSARRASGRIEQFF

J gene: TRBJ1-5
D gene: -
V gene: TRBV5-5
clone size: -
CDR3 DNA: TGTGCCAGCAGCCGCGAAGGTAGGAATAGCAATCAGCCCCAGCATTTT
CDR3 protein: CASSREGRNSNQPQHF

J gene: TRBJ1-1
D gene: -
V gene: TRBV5-5
clone size: -
CDR3 DNA: TGTGCCAGCAGCTTTACCGGGGGTGACACTGAAGCTTTCTTT
CDR3 protein: CASSFTGGDTEAFF

J gene: TRBJ1-1
D gene: -
V gene: TRBV29-1
clone size: few
CDR3 DNA: TGCAGCGTCAGTGCGGACAGCCCTAAAGCTTTCTTT
CDR3 protein: CSVSADSPKAFF

J gene: TRBJ2-3
D gene: TRBD2
V gene: TRBV6-1
clone size: -
CDR3 DNA: TGTGCCAGCAAAGTATTGGGACTAGCGGGGTCTAGCACAGATACGCAGTATTTT
CDR3 protein: CASKVLGLAGSSTDTQYF